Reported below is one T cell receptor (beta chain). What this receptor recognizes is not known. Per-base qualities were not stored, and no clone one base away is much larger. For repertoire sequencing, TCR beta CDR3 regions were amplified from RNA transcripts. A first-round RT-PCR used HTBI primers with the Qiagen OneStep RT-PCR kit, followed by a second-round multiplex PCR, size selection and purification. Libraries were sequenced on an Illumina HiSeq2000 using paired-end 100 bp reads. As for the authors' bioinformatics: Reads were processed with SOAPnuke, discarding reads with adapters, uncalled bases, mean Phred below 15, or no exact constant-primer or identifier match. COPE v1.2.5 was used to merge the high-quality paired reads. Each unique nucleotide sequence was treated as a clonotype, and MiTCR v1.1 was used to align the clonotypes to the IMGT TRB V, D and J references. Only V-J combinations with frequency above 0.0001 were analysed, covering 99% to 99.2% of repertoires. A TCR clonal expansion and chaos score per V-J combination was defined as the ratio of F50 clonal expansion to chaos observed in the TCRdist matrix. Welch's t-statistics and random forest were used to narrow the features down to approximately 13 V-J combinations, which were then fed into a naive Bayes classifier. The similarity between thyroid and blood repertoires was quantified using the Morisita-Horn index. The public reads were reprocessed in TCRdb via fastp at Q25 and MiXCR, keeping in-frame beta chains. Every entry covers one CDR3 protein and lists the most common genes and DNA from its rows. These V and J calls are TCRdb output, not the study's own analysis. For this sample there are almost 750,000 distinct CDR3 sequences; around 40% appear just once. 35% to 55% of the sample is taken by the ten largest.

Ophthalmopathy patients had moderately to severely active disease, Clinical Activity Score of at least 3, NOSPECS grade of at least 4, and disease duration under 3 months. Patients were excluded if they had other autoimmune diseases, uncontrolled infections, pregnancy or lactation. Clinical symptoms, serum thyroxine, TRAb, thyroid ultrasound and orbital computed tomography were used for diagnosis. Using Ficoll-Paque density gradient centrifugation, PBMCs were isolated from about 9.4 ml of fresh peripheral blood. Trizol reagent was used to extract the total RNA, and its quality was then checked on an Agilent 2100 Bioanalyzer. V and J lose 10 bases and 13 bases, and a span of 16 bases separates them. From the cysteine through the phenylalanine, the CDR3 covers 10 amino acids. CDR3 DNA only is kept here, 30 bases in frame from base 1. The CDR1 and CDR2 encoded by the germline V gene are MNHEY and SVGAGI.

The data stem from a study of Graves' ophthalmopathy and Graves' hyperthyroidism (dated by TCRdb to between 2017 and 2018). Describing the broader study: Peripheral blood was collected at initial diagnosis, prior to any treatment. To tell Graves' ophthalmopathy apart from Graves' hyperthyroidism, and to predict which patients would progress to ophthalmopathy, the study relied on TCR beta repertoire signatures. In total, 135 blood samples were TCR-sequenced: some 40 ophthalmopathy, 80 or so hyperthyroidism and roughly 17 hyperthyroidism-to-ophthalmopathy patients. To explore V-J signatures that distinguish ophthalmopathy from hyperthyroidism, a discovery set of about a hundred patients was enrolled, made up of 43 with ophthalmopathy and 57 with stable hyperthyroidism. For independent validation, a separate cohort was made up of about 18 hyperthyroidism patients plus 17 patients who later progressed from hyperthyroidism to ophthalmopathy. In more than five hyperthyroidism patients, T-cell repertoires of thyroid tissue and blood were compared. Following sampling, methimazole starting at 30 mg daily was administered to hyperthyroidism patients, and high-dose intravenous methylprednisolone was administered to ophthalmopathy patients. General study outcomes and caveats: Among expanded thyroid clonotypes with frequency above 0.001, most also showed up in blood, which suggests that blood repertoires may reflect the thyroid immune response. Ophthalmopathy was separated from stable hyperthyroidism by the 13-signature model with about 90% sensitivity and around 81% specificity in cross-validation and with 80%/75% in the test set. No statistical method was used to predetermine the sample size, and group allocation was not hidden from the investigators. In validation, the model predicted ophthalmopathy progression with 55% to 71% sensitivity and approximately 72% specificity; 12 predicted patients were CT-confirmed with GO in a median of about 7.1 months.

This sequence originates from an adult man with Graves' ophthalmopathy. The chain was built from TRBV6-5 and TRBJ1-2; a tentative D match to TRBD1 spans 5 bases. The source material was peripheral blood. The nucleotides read TGTGCCACGGGGGTCCCAGACAGCACCTTC. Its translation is CATGVPDSTF.